Below, 5 T cell receptor beta chains from the same sample are listed, as sequenced in a study of blood T cell repertoires in COVID-19. Using immunoSEQ multiplex PCR, the repertoire was profiled, and TCRdb retains in-frame clones only, with some absent. The table records about 160,000 clones, about four fifths of them present only once. Sequenced material: PBMCs or T cells enriched from blood (not recorded which). These receptors originate from a woman aged 45 to 65 in a cohort exposed to, infected with or recovered from COVID-19 (not recorded which).

The table lists this clone with a few counts. V gene TRBV11-2 combines with J gene TRBJ1-1; 7 bases line up with TRBD1. The CDR3 sequence is 12 residues long. After removal of 5 bases from V and 11 bases from J, the junction contained 8 bases not matched to a gene. Germline assignment: CDR1 SGHAT and CDR2 FQNNGV. For the CDR3, the DNA is TGTGCCAGCAGCCCAACAGGGGCGGCGGCTTTCTTT. This codes for CASSPTGAAAFF.

The chain links TRBV2 to TRBJ1-4; maybe TRBD1 (6 bases). The CDR3 loop spans 15 amino acids. Germline-derived CDR1 and CDR2 are SNHLY and FYNNEI. Between the trimmed V and J ends, which lost 4 bases and 3 bases, there was a span of 12 bases. The CDR3 bases are TGTGCCAGCAGTGGAAGGGGGACACCTAATGAAAAACTGTTTTTT. Translation gives CASSGRGTPNEKLFF.

The chain links TRBV6-5 to TRBJ1-5; D unresolved. Germline CDR1 is MNHEY and CDR2 is SVGAGI. The CDR3 contains 14 residues. V gave up 7 bases and J gave up 6 bases, with 16 bases separating them. The CDR3 bases are TGTGCCAGCAAGCGGCAGGAAGACGGTCAGCCCCAGCATTTT. Its translation is CASKRQEDGQPQHF.

The J gene is TRBJ1-1, the V gene TRBV11-2, with D maybe TRBD1 (5 bases). The V and J ends lost 0 bases and 7 bases respectively, with 9 bases between them. Germline V gene lookup returns CDR1 SGHAT and CDR2 FQNNGV. The CDR3 runs to 13 residues. The CDR3 coding sequence is TGTGCCAGCAGCTTAGATCGTGACAGTGAAGCTTTCTTT. It codes for CASSLDRDSEAFF.

The chain recombines TRBV24-1 with TRBJ2-3; 12 bases match TRBD2. With V trimmed by 3 bases and J by 3 bases, 6 bases remained unmatched. CDR3 length equals 17 residues. CDR1 and CDR2 (germline): KGHDR, SFDVKD. CDR3 sequence reads: CATSDPTSGSTTDTQYF. DNA of the CDR3: TGTGCCACCAGTGATCCGACTAGCGGGAGTACAACAGATACGCAGTATTTT.